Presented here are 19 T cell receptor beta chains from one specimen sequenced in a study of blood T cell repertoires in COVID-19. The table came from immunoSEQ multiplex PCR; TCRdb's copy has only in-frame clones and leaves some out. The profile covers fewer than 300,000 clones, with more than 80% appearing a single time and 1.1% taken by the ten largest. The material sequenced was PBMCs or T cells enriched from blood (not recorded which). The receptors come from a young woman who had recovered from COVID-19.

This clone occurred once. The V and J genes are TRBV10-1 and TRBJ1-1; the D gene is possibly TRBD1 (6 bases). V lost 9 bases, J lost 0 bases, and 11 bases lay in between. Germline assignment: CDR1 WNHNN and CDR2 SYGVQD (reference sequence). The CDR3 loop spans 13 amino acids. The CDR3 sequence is CASRRGMNTEAFF. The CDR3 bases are TGCGCCAGTAGAAGGGGGATGAACACTGAAGCTTTCTTT.

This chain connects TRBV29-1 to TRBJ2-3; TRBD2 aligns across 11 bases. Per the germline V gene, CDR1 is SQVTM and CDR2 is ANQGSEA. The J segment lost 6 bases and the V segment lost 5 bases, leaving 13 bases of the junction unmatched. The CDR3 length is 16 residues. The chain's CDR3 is CSVSGALAGVGDTQYF. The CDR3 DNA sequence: TGCAGCGTTTCGGGTGCACTAGCGGGAGTCGGGGATACGCAGTATTTT.

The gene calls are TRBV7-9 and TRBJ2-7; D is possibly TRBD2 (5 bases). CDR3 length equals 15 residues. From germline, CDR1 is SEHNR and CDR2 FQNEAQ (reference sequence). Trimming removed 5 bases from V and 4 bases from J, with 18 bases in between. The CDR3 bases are TGTGCCAGCAGCACTGATGTCCAGGCGGGTTACGAGCAGTACTTC. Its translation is CASSTDVQAGYEQYF.

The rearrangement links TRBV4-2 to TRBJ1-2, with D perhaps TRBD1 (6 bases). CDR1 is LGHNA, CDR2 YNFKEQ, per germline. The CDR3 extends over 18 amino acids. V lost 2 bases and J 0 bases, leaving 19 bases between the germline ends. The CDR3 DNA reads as TGTGCCAGCAGCCAACCCCCAGGGGTTGTAGTCTCTAACTATGGCTACACCTTC. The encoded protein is CASSQPPGVVVSNYGYTF.

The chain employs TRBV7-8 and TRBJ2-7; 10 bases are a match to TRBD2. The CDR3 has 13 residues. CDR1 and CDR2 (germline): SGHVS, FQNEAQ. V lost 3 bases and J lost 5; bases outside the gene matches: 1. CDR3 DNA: TGTGCCAGCAGCTTCCTAGCGGGAGACGAGCAGTACTTC. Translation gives CASSFLAGDEQYF.

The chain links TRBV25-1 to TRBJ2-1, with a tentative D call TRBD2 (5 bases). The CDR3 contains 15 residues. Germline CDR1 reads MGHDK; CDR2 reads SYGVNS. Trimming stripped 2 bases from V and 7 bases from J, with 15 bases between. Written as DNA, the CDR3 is TGTGCCAGCAGTGAACCTAGCCTGGGTTGGAATGAGCAGTTCTTC. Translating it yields CASSEPSLGWNEQFF. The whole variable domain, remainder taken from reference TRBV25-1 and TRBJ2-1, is EADIYQTPRYLVIGTGKKITLECSQTMGHDKMYWYQQDPGMELHLIHYSYGVNSTEKGDLSSESTVSRIRTEHFPLTLESARPSHTSQYLCASSEPSLGWNEQFFGPGTRLTVL.

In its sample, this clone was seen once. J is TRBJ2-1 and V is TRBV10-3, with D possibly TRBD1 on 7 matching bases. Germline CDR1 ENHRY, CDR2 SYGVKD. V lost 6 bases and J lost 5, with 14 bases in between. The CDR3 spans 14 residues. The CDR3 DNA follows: TGTGCCATCAGCGGAGGGACAGACAACAATGAGCAGTTCTTC. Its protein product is CAISGGTDNNEQFF.

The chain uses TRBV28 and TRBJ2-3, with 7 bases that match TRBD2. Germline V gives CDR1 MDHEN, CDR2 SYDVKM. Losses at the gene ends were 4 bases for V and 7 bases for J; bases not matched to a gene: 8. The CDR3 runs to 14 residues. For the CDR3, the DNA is TGTGCCAGCAGTTCCGGACTGGGAGGGAATACGCAGTATTTT. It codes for CASSSGLGGNTQYF.

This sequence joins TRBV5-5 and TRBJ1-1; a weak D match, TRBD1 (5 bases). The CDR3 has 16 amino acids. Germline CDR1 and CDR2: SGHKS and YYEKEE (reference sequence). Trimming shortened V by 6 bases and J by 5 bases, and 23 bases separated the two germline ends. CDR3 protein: CASTKDMGPPGTEAFF. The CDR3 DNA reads TGTGCCAGCACCAAAGATATGGGCCCTCCAGGGACTGAAGCTTTCTTT. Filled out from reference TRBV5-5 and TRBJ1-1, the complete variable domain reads DAGVTQSPTHLIKTRGQQVTLRCSPISGHKSVSWYQQVLGQGPQFIFQYYEKEERGRGNFPDRFSARQFPNYSSELNVNALLLGDSALYLCASTKDMGPPGTEAFFGQGTRLTVV.

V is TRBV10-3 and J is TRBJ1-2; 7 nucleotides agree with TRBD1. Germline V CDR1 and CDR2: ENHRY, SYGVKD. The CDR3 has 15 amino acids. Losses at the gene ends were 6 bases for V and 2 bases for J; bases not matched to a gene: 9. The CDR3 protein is CAIRPGTAGNYGYTF. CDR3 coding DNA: TGTGCCATCAGGCCCGGGACAGCAGGAAACTATGGCTACACCTTC.

The CDR3 region has the DNA TGTGCCAGCAGCCAGGGACTAGCGGGAGAGACCGGGGAGCTGTTTTTT. It yields the protein CASSQGLAGETGELFF. J is TRBJ2-2 and V is TRBV6-2 or TRBV6-3; 14 bases line up with TRBD2. Per the germline V gene, CDR1 is MNHEY and CDR2 is SVGEGT. V shed 6 bases and J 5 bases; nucleotides not matched to a gene: 5. The CDR3 totals 16 residues.

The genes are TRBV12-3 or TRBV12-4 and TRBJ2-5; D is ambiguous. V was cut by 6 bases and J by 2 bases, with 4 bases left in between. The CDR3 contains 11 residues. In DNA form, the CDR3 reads TGTGCCAGCAGCCCACAAGAGACCCAGTACTTC. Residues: CASSPQETQYF.

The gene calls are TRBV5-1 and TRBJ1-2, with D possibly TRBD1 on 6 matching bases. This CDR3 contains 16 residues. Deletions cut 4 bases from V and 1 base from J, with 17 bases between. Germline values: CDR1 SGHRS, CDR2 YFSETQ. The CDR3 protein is CASSLGTPQINYGYTF. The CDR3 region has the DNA TGCGCCAGCAGCCTCGGGACACCCCAGATTAACTATGGCTACACCTTC.

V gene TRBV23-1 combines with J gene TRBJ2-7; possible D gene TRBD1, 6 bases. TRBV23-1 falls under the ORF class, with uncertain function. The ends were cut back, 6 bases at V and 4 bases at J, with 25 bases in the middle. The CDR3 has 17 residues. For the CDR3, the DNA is TGCGCCAGCAGACCACACAACAGGGCAGGACACACATACGAGCAGTACTTC. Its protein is CASRPHNRAGHTYEQYF.

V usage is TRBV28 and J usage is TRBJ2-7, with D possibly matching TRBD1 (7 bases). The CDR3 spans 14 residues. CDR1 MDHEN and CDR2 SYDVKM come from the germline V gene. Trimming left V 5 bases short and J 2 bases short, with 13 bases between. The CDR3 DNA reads TGTGCCAGCAGTCCAGGGGGGAACGCCTACGAGCAGTACTTC. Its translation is CASSPGGNAYEQYF.

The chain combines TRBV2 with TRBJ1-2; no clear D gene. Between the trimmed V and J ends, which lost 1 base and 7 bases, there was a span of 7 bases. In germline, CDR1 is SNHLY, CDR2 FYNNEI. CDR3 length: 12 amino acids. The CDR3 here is CASSEVGGGYTF. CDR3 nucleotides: TGTGCCAGCAGTGAAGTCGGTGGTGGCTACACCTTC.

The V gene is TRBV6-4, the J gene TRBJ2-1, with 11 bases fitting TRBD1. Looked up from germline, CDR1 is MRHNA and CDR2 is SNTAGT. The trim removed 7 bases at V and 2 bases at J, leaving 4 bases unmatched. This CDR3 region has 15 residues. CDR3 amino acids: CASKPGQGAYNEQFF. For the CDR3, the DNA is TGTGCCAGCAAGCCGGGACAGGGGGCCTACAATGAGCAGTTCTTC.

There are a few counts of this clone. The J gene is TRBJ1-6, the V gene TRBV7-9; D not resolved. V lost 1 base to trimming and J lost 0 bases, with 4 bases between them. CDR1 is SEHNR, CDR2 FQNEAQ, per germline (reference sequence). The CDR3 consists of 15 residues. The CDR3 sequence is CASSLDSSYNSPLHF. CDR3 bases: TGTGCCAGCAGCTTAGATAGCTCCTATAATTCACCCCTCCACTTT.

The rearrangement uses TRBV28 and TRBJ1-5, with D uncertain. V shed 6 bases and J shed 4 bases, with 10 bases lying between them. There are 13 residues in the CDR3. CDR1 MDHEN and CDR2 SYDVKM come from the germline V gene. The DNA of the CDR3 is TGTGCCAGCAGCCCTGACTTTAATCAGCCCCAGCATTTT. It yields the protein CASSPDFNQPQHF.